This T cell receptor beta chain was sequenced during a study of blood T cell repertoires in COVID-19. Study in general: Researchers got acute and convalescent COVID-19 samples from the United States, Italy and Spain. Sources were T cells, B-cell-depleted T cells, or PBMCs; the material itself was cDNA or gDNA.

How the authors handled the data: Reference gene primer amplification gave nucleated cell count estimates. Using immunoSEQ multiplex PCR, the repertoire was profiled, and TCRdb retains in-frame clones only, with some absent. That table furnishes V, J and clone size, whereas the DNA furnished D and trimming. The repertoire holds some 460,000 clones, with around 89% as singletons. Trimming removed 6 bases from V and 6 bases from J, with 10 bases in between. The germline V gene encodes CDR1 SNHLY and CDR2 FYNNEI. The CDR3 covers 12 residues. This sequence originates from a woman aged 30 to 39 with acute or convalescent COVID-19. The sequenced sample consisted of peripheral blood. The chain uses TRBV2 and TRBJ2-3; D is undetermined. In DNA form, the CDR3 reads TGTGCCAGCAGAGGAGACGGGGATACGCAGTATTTT. Translation: CASRGDGDTQYF. Based on the CDR3 plus reference TRBV2 and TRBJ2-3, the full variable domain is EPEVTQTPSHQVTQMGQEVILRCVPISNHLYFYWYRQILGQKVEFLVSFYNNEISEKSEIFDDQFSVERPDGSNFTLKIRSTKLEDSAMYFCASRGDGDTQYFGPGTRLTVL.